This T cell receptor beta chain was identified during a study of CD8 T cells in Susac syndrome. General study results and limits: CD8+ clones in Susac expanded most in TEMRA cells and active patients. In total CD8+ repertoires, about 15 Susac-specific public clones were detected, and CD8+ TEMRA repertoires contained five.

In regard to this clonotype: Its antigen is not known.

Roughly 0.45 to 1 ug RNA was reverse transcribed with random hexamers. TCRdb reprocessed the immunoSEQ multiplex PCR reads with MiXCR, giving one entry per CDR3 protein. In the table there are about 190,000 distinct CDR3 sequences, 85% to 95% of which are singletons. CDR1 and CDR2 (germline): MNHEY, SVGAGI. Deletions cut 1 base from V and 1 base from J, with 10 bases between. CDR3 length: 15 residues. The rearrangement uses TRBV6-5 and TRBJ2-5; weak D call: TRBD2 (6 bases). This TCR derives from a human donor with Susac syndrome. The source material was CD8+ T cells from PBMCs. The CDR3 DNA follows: TGTGCCAGCAGTTACTTCGCTAGCGCCCAAGAGACCCAGTACTTC. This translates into CASSYFASAQETQYF.